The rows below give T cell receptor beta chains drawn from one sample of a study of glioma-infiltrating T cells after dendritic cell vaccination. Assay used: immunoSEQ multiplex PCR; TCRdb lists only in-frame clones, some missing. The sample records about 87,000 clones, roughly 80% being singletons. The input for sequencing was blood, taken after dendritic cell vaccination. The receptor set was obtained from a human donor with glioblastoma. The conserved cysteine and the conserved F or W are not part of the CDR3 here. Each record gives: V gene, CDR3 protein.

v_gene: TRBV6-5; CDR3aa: ASSPTGANTEAF
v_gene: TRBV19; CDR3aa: ASSTSLQGGNQPQH
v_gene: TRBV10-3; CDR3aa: AISETTEQY
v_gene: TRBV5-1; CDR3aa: ASSFTGIREKLF
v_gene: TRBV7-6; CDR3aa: ASSLGENNEQF
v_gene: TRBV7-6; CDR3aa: ASSLTGVAGGKDTQY
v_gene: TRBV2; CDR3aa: ASRAGTGASGGYT
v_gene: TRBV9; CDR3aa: ASSSETGSGNTIY
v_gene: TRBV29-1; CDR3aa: SVEGGQGADEQF
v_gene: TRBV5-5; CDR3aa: ASSFSTDTNQAF
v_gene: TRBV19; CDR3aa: ASSQSPDRSYNEQF
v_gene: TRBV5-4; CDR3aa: ASSLGTGGIYGYT
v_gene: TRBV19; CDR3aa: ASSMEGRQPQH
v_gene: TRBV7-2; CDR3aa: ASSQGASGDLYEQY
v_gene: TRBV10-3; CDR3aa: AISDVGVNTEAF
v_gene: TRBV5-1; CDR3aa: ASSLDPGETQY
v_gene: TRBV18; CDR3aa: ASCLDRGIMNTEAF